The T cell receptor (beta chain) under discussion was sequenced for a study of metastatic and nonmetastatic thyroid tumors. Study summary: Repertoires from blood and tumor or nodule tissue of malignant and benign thyroid patients were compared.

TCRdb reprocessed the PCR reads via MiXCR. This sample carries around 21,000 clones, over 20% of them seen once, and the ten largest clones take more than 9%. This clone has ten or more counts. No treatment of any kind had been given to any patient before thyroid surgery. The CDR3 sequence is 17 residues long. The V segment lost 5 bases and the J segment 2 bases; nucleotides outside the gene matches: 8. From germline, CDR1 is LNHDA and CDR2 SQIVND (reference sequence). The source of this sequence is a male donor with papillary thyroid cancer or a benign thyroid nodule (not recorded which). Some clones in this sample may be carry-over from other donors' samples. Sequencing was performed on tumor tissue. V and J are TRBV19 and TRBJ2-1; 11 bases are shared with TRBD1. CDR3 nucleotide sequence: TGTGCCAGTAGTGGAGATCGGACAGGGGGCCCCTACAATGAGCAGTTCTTC. Its translation is CASSGDRTGGPYNEQFF.